These 23 T cell receptor beta chains came from one sample sequenced in a study of control samples from healthy donors and cancer patients. Clones were sequenced by immunoSEQ multiplex PCR, and TCRdb holds only the in-frame ones, with some missing. The table includes approximately 110,000 clones, roughly 91% detected once. The sample was blood. These TCRs come from a woman aged 45-65 years in good health.

The chain carries TRBV30 and TRBJ1-5, with TRBD1 matching over 10 bases. Trimming cost V 5 bases and J 6 bases; bases outside gene matches: 4. CDR3 size: 13 residues. In germline, CDR1 is GTSNPN, CDR2 SVGIG (reference sequence). CDR3 bases: TGTGCCTGGGACAGGGGGCCCGGTCAGCCCCAGCATTTT. Its translation is CAWDRGPGQPQHF.

The gene calls are TRBV7-8 and TRBJ1-6; weak D call: TRBD1 (6 bases). V lost 6 bases to trimming and J lost 6 bases, with 15 bases between them. Germline V gene lookup returns CDR1 SGHVS and CDR2 FQNEAQ. The CDR3 sequence is 15 residues long. The CDR3 DNA reads TGTGCCAGCAGTAATCGGGACACAATTAATTCACCCCTCCACTTT. Its translation: CASSNRDTINSPLHF. The full variable domain, completed using reference TRBV7-8 and TRBJ1-6, is GAGVSQSPRYKVAKRGQDVALRCDPISGHVSLFWYQQALGQGPEFLTYFQNEAQLDKSGLPSDRFFAERPEGSVSTLKIQRTQQEDSAVYLCASSNRDTINSPLHFGNGTRLTVT.

This sequence joins TRBV5-1 and TRBJ2-7; 8 positions match TRBD2. Germline V lookup: CDR1 SGHRS, CDR2 YFSETQ. This CDR3 region has 15 residues. V was clipped by 1 base and J by 0 bases; unmatched bases: 3. CDR3 loop: CASSLTGGSSYEQYV. The CDR3 nucleotides are TGCGCCAGCAGCTTGACGGGGGGGAGCTCCTACGAGCAGTACGTC.

The rearrangement joins TRBV4-3 to TRBJ1-6; perhaps TRBD1 as D (5 bases). V was clipped by 0 bases and J by 10 bases, with 16 bases between them. The length of the CDR3 is 16 residues. In germline, CDR1 is LGHNA, CDR2 YSLEER. Here the CDR3 DNA reads TGCGCCAGCAGCCAAGACCGGAGGCAGGGATTCTCACCCCTCCACTTT. It yields the protein CASSQDRRQGFSPLHF.

The chain recombines TRBV25-1 with TRBJ1-1; TRBD1 agrees at 9 bases. The germline V gene encodes CDR1 MGHDK and CDR2 SYGVNS. J gave up 0 bases and V 9 bases, and 8 bases lay outside the gene matches. This CDR3 spans 15 amino acids. The DNA of the CDR3 is TGTGCCAGTTCGGGACAGGGTTTTGTGAACACTGAAGCTTTCTTT. The encoded protein is CASSGQGFVNTEAFF.

This clone has just a few counts. The chain is built from TRBV18 and TRBJ1-5; tentatively, D is TRBD1 (5 bases). Germline lookup yields CDR1 KGHSH and CDR2 LQKENI. The CDR3 runs 13 residues. The V gene lost 4 bases and the J gene lost 5 bases, with 9 bases spanning the gap. The CDR3 DNA reads TGTGCCAGCTCACTTTGGGGGGATCAGCCCCAGCATTTT. Translated: CASSLWGDQPQHF.

This chain connects TRBV29-1 to TRBJ1-2; D is possibly TRBD1 (5 bases). Trimming took 4 bases from V and 2 from J, leaving 8 bases between them. The V gene's germline CDR1 is SQVTM and CDR2 ANQGSEA. The CDR3 sequence is 12 residues long. The CDR3 reads CSVVAGNYGYTF. CDR3 DNA: TGCAGCGTTGTTGCAGGGAACTATGGCTACACCTTC.

This clone was counted once. The chain uses TRBV11-2 and TRBJ1-1; unclear D gene. V lost 2 bases, J lost 7 bases, and 8 bases lay in between. The CDR3 consists of 12 residues. CDR1 and CDR2 (germline): SGHAT, FQNNGV. The CDR3 is CASSLSRIEAFF. CDR3 nucleotide sequence: TGTGCCAGCAGCTTAAGTCGGATTGAAGCTTTCTTT.

CDR3 DNA: TGTGCCAGCAGCAACACCTACCGGGACAGGGAGAACACTGAAGCTTTCTTT. It yields the protein CASSNTYRDRENTEAFF. This chain uses TRBV5-5 with TRBJ1-1; TRBD1 matches 9 bases. This CDR3 is built from 17 residues. The V gene end was trimmed by 4 bases and the J gene end by 1 base; junction bases not matched to a gene: 11. Per germline, CDR1 SGHKS and CDR2 YYEKEE (reference sequence).

This chain joins TRBV10-3 and TRBJ1-4, with unresolved D. V lost 5 bases to trimming and J lost 0 bases, with 10 bases between them. This CDR3 has 15 residues. Germline-derived CDR1 and CDR2 are ENHRY and SYGVKD. The CDR3 nucleotides are TGTGCCATCAGTCTAAGTGGAACAACTAATGAAAAACTGTTTTTT. Protein sequence: CAISLSGTTNEKLFF.

J is TRBJ2-3 and V is TRBV5-4; perhaps TRBD1 as D (6 bases). V lost 4 bases, J lost 2 bases, and 11 bases lay in between. Germline V gene sequence: CDR1 SGHNT, CDR2 YYREEE (reference sequence). This CDR3 is built from 14 residues. The CDR3 spells CASSKGHVTDTQYF. CDR3 DNA: TGTGCCAGCAGCAAGGGACACGTCACAGATACGCAGTATTTT. Looking up the rest from reference TRBV5-4 and TRBJ2-3 gives the full variable domain: ETGVTQSPTHLIKTRGQQVTLRCSSQSGHNTVSWYQQALGQGPQFIFQYYREEENGRGNFPPRFSGLQFPNYSSELNVNALELDDSALYLCASSKGHVTDTQYFGPGTRLTVL.

The chain has TRBV30 and TRBJ2-7; D unresolved. CDR1 GTSNPN and CDR2 SVGIG come from the germline V gene (reference sequence). V was pared by 2 bases and J by 0 bases, with 8 bases between. The CDR3 loop spans 13 amino acids. The CDR3 coding sequence is TGTGCCTGGAGTCGGACGGGCTCCTACGAGCAGTACGTC. Its protein product is CAWSRTGSYEQYV.

This sequence joins TRBV6-2 or TRBV6-3 and TRBJ1-4; the D gene is possibly TRBD1 (6 bases). Germline V gives CDR1 MNHEY, CDR2 SVGEGT. The CDR3 length is 16 residues. Between the trimmed V and J ends, which lost 5 bases and 8 bases, there was a span of 21 bases. CDR3 coding DNA: TGTGCCAGCAGTGCGCGCCAGGAAGGGACACGAGAAAAACTGTTTTTT. Its protein product is CASSARQEGTREKLFF.

The V and J genes are TRBV3-1 (or the pseudogene TRBV3-2) and TRBJ2-7; unclear D gene. The CDR3 extends over 11 amino acids. Trimming stripped 1 base from V and 9 bases from J, with 7 bases between. Germline CDR1 is LGHDT and CDR2 is YNNKEL (reference sequence). CDR3 sequence reads: CASSQAHVQYF. In nucleotides, the CDR3 is TGTGCCAGCAGCCAAGCCCACGTGCAGTACTTC.

V is TRBV13 and J is TRBJ1-1; 7 bases map to TRBD1. V lost 2 bases to trimming and J lost 0 bases; unmatched junction nucleotides: 6. CDR3 size: 16 residues. From germline, CDR1 is PRHDT and CDR2 FYEKMQ (reference sequence). The CDR3 loop reads CASSLMTGWLNTEAFF. For the CDR3, the DNA is TGTGCCAGCAGCTTAATGACAGGGTGGCTGAACACTGAAGCTTTCTTT.

J is TRBJ2-7 and V is TRBV27; D perhaps matches TRBD1 (5 bases). V lost 4 bases to trimming and J lost 4 bases, with 11 bases between them. The CDR3 totals 13 residues. Germline V CDR1 and CDR2: MNHEY, SMNVEV (reference sequence). The DNA for the CDR3 is TGTGCCAGCAGTTCCCCCGACAGATACGAGCAGTACGTC. It codes for CASSSPDRYEQYV.

The genes are TRBV24-1 and TRBJ2-5; weak D call: TRBD1 (6 bases). Germline CDR1 reads KGHDR; CDR2 reads SFDVKD. Trimming pared 10 bases from V and 0 bases from J, leaving 8 bases between. The CDR3 has 12 residues. CDR3 sequence: CATGQNQETQYF. For the CDR3, the DNA is TGTGCCACAGGACAGAACCAAGAGACCCAGTACTTC.

The chain recombines TRBV5-1 with TRBJ2-3; TRBD2 matches 11 bases. The CDR3 runs to 16 residues. The V gene end was trimmed by 0 bases and the J gene end by 6 bases; junction bases not matched to a gene: 6. The germline V gene encodes CDR1 SGHRS and CDR2 YFSETQ. The CDR3 nucleotides are TGCGCCAGCAGCTTGGTCCTAGCGGGGGGTAGTGATACGCAGTATTTT. Its protein is CASSLVLAGGSDTQYF.

This chain joins TRBV12-3 or TRBV12-4 and TRBJ1-2; TRBD1 matches 11 bases. This CDR3 has 13 residues. With V trimmed by 6 bases and J by 7 bases, 4 bases remained unmatched. CDR3 residues: CASSPGTGGGYTF. Written as DNA, the CDR3 is TGTGCCAGCAGCCCCGGGACAGGGGGTGGCTACACCTTC.

This clone was detected a few times. The chain joins TRBV10-1 to TRBJ2-4; D unresolved. This CDR3 has 11 residues. Trimming pared 10 bases from V and 3 bases from J, leaving 7 bases between. Germline CDR1 WNHNN, CDR2 SYGVQD (reference sequence). The chain's CDR3 is CATYNKNIQYF. The CDR3 nucleotides are TGCGCCACCTATAACAAAAACATTCAGTACTTC.

The chain has TRBV6-5 and TRBJ1-6; maybe TRBD1 (6 bases). The V gene's germline CDR1 is MNHEY and CDR2 SVGAGI. The CDR3 length is 14 residues. V was clipped by 0 bases and J by 8 bases, with 8 bases between them. CDR3 in amino acids: CASSYSNRDSPLHF. CDR3 DNA: TGTGCCAGCAGTTACTCGAACAGGGATTCACCCCTCCACTTT.

This chain's CDR3 is CASSELAGGQETQYF. The CDR3 DNA is TGTGCCAGCAGTGAACTAGCGGGGGGCCAAGAGACCCAGTACTTC. This chain connects TRBV2 to TRBJ2-5, with TRBD2 matching 11 bases. In germline, CDR1 is SNHLY, CDR2 FYNNEI. The CDR3 contains 15 residues. J was trimmed by 1 base and V by 2 bases; bases with no gene match: 0.

The genes are TRBV20-1 and TRBJ1-5; maybe TRBD1 (5 bases). The CDR3 runs 16 residues. V lost 3 bases and J 10 bases, leaving 25 bases between the germline ends. CDR1 is DFQATT and CDR2 is SNEGSKA in the germline V gene (reference sequence). The CDR3 coding sequence is TGCAGTGCTAGTCTGACGTCGGGCAGGGTTCAGCAACCCCAGCATTTT. As protein: CSASLTSGRVQQPQHF.